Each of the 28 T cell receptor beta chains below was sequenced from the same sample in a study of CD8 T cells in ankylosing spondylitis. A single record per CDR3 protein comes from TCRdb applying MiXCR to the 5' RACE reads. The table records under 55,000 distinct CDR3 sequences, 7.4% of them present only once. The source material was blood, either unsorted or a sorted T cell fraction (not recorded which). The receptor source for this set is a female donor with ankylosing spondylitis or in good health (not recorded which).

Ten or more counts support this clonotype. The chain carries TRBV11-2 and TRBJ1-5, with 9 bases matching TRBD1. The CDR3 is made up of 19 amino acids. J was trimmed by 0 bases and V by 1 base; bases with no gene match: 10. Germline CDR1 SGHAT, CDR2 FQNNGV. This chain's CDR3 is CASSLVGTGLGNSNQPQHF. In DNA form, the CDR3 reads TGTGCCAGCAGCTTAGTGGGGACAGGGCTCGGGAATAGCAATCAGCCCCAGCATTTT.

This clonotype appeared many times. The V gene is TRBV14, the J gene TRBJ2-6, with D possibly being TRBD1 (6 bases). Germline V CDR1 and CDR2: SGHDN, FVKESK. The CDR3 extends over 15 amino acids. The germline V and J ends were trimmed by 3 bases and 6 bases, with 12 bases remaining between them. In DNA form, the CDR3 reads TGTGCCAGCAGCCATACAGGGATTGAGGCCAACGTCCTGACTTTC. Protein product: CASSHTGIEANVLTF.

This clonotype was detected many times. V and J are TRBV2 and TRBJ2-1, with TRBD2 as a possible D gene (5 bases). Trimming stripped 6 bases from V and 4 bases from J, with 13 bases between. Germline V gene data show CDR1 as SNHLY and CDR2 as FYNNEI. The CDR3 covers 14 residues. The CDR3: CASSPTSAYNEQFF. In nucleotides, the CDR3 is TGTGCCAGCAGCCCCACTAGTGCGTACAATGAGCAGTTCTTC.

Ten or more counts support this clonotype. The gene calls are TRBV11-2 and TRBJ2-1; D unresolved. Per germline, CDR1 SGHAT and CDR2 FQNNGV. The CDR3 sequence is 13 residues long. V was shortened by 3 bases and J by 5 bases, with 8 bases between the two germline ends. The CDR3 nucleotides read TGTGCCAGCAGCTTGGGGTTCAACAATGAGCAGTTCTTC. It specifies CASSLGFNNEQFF.

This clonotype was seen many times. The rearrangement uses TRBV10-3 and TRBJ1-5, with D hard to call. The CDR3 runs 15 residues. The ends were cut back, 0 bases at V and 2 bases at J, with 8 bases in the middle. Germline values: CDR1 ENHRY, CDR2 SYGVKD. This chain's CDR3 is CAISESSGGNQPQHF. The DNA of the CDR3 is TGTGCCATCAGTGAGTCTTCAGGTGGCAATCAGCCCCAGCATTTT.

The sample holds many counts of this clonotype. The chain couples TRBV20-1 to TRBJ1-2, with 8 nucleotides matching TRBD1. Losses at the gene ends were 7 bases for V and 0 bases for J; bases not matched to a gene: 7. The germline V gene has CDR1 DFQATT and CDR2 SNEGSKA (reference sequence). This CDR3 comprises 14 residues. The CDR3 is CSGTGTLANYGYTF. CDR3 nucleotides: TGCAGTGGGACAGGGACTTTGGCTAACTATGGCTACACCTTC.

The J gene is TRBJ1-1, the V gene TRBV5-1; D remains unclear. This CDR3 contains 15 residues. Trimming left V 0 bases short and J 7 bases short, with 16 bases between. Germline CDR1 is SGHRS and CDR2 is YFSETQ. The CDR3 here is CASSLDGQTWGEAFF. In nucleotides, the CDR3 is TGCGCCAGCAGCTTGGACGGCCAGACGTGGGGTGAAGCTTTCTTT. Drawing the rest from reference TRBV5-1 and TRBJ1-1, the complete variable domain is KAGVTQTPRYLIKTRGQQVTLSCSPISGHRSVSWYQQTPGQGLQFLFEYFSETQRNKGNFPGRFSGRQFSNSRSEMNVSTLELGDSALYLCASSLDGQTWGEAFFGQGTRLTVV.

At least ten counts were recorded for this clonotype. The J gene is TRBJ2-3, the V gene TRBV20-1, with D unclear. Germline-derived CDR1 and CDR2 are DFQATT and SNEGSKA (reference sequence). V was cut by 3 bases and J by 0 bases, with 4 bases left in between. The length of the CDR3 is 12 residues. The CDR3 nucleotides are TGCAGTGCTAGCGTTAGCACAGATACGCAGTATTTT. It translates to CSASVSTDTQYF.

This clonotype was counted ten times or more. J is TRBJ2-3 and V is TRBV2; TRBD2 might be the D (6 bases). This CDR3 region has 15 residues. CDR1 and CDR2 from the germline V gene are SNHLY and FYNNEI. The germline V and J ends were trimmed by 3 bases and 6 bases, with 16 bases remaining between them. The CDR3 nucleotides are TGTGCCAGCAGTGATCGGTCTGCGGGGCGGGATACGCAGTATTTT. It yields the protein CASSDRSAGRDTQYF.

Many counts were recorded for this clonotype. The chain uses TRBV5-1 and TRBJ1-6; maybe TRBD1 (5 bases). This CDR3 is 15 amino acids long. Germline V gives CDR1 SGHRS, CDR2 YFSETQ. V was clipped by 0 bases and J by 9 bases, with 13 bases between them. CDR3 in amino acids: CASSLGGLGGSPLHF. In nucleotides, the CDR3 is TGCGCCAGCAGCTTGGGGGGCCTTGGAGGTTCACCCCTCCACTTT.

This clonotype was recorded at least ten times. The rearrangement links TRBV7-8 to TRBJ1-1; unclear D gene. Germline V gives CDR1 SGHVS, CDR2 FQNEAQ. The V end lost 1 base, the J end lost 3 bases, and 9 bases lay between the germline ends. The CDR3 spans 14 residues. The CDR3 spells CASSLVSRDTEAFF. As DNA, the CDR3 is TGTGCCAGCAGCTTAGTGAGTAGGGACACTGAAGCTTTCTTT.

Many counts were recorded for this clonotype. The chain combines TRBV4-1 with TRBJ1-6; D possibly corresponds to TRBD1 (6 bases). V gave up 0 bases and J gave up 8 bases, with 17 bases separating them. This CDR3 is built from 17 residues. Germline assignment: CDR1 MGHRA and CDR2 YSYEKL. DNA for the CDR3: TGCGCCAGCAGCCAAGATGGGAACACAGGGTCGGATTCACCCCTCCACTTT. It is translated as CASSQDGNTGSDSPLHF.

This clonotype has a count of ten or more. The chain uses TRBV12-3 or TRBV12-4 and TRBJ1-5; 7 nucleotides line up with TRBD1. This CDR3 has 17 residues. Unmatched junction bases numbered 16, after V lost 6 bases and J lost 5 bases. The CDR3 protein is CASSRTKRQGPYQPQHF. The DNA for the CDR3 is TGTGCCAGCAGCCGTACTAAGAGACAGGGACCCTATCAGCCCCAGCATTTT.

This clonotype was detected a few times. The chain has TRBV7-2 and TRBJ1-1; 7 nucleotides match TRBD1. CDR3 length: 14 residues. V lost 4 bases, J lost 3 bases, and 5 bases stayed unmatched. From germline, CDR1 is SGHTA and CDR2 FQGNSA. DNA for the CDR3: TGTGCCAGCAGCTCACCGGGACAGTACACTGAAGCTTTCTTT. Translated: CASSSPGQYTEAFF. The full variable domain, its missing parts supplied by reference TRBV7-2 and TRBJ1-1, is GAGVSQSPSNKVTEKGKDVELRCDPISGHTALYWYRQSLGQGLEFLIYFQGNSAPDKSGLPSDRFSAERTGGSVSTLTIQRTQQEDSAVYLCASSSPGQYTEAFFGQGTRLTVV.

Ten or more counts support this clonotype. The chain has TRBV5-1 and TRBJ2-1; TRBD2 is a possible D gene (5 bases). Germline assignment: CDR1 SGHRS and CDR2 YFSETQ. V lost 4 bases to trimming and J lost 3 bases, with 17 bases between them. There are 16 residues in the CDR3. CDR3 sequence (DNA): TGCGCCAGCAGCCCCCCTGCCCCCGGGATCTACAATGAGCAGTTCTTC. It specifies CASSPPAPGIYNEQFF. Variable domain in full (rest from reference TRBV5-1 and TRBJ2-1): KAGVTQTPRYLIKTRGQQVTLSCSPISGHRSVSWYQQTPGQGLQFLFEYFSETQRNKGNFPGRFSGRQFSNSRSEMNVSTLELGDSALYLCASSPPAPGIYNEQFFGPGTRLTVL.

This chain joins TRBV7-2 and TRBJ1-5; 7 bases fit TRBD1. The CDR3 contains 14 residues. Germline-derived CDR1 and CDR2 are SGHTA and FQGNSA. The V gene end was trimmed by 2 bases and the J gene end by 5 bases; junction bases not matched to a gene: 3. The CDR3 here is CASSLLQGDQPQHF. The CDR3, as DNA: TGTGCCAGCAGCTTACTCCAGGGGGATCAGCCCCAGCATTTT.

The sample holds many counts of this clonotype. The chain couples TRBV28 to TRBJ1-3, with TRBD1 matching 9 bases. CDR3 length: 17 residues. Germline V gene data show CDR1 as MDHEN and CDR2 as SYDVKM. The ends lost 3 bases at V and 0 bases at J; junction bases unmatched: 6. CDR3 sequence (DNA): TGTGCCAGCAGTTTGAGGGGACAGGGATACTCTGGAAACACCATATATTTT. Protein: CASSLRGQGYSGNTIYF.

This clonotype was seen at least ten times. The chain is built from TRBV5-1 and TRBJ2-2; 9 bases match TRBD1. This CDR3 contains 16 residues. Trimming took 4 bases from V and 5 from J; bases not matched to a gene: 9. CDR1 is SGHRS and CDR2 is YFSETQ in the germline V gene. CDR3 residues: CASSPLGQGLTGELFF. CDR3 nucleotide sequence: TGCGCCAGCAGCCCACTTGGACAGGGGCTGACCGGGGAGCTGTTTTTT.

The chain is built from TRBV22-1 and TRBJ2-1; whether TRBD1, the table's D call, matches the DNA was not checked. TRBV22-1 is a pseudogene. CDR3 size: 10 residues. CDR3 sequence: CPSSAFLGVF. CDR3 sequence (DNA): TGTCCGTCGTCCGCTTTCTTGGGGGTCTTC.

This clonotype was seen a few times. CDR3 coding DNA: TGTGCCAGCAGCTCTCAGACAGGGAGCACAGATACGCAGTATTTT. This encodes CASSSQTGSTDTQYF. The chain carries TRBV7-9 and TRBJ2-3, with 7 positions matching TRBD1. Germline trimming cut 4 bases from V and 0 bases from J; bases unmatched to any gene: 4. The CDR3 is 15 amino acids. Germline V gene sequence: CDR1 SEHNR, CDR2 FQNEAQ (reference sequence).

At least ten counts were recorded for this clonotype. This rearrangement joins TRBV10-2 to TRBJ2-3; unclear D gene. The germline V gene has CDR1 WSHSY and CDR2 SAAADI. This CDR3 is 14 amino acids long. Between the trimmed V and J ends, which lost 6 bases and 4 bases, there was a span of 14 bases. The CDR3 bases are TGCGCCAGCAGGAGATACGCTGACGCAGATACGCAGTATTTT. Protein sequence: CASRRYADADTQYF.

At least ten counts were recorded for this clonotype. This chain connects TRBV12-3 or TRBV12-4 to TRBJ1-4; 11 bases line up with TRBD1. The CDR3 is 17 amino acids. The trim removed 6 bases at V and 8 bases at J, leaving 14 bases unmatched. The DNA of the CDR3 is TGTGCCAGCAGCCCCTACCTTGTGGGACAGGGGGGCGAAAAACTGTTTTTT. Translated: CASSPYLVGQGGEKLFF.

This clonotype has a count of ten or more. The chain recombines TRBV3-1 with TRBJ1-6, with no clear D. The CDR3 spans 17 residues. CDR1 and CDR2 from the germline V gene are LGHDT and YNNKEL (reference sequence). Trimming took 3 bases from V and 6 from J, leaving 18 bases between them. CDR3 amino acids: CASSHGLYTPSNSPLHF. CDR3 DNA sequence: TGTGCCAGCAGCCACGGACTCTACACCCCAAGTAATTCACCCCTCCACTTT.

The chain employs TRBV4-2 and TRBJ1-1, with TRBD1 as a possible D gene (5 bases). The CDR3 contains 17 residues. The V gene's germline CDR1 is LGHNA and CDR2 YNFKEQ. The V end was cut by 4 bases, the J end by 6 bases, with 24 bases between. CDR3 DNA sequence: TGTGCCAGCAGCCCAGGGCGACTCCCCACCTCTAGTCCTGAAGCTTTCTTT. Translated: CASSPGRLPTSSPEAFF.

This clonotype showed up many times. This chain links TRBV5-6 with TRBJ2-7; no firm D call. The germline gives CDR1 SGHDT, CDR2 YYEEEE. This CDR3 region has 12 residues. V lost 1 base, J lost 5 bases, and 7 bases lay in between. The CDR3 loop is CASSLRLHEQYF. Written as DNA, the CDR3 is TGTGCCAGCAGCTTGCGTCTTCACGAGCAGTACTTC.

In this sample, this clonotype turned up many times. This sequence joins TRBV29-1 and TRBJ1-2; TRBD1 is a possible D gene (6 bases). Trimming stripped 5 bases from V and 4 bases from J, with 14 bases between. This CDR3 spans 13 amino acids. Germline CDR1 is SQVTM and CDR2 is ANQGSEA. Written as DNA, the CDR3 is TGCAGCGTTACAGGGACTTCAGGCTATGGCTACACCTTC. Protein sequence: CSVTGTSGYGYTF. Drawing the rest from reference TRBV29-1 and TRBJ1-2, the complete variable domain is SAVISQKPSRDICQRGTSLTIQCQVDSQVTMMFWYRQQPGQSLTLIATANQGSEATYESGFVIDKFPISRPNLTFSTLTVSNMSPEDSSIYLCSVTGTSGYGYTFGSGTRLTVV.

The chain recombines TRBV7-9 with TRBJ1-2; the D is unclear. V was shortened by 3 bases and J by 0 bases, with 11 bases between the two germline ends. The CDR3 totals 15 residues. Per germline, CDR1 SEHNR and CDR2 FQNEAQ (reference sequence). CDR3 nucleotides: TGTGCCAGCAGCTTGGACGGAGACGCTAACTATGGCTACACCTTC. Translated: CASSLDGDANYGYTF. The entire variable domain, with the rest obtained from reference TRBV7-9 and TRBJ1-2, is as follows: DTGVSQNPRHKITKRGQNVTFRCDPISEHNRLYWYRQTLGQGPEFLTYFQNEAQLEKSRLLSDRFSAERPKGSFSTLEIQRTEQGDSAMYLCASSLDGDANYGYTFGSGTRLTVV.

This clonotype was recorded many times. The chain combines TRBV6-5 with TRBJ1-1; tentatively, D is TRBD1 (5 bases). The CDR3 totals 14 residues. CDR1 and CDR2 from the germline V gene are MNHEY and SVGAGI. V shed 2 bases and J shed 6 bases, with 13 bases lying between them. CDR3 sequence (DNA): TGTGCCAGCAGTTACACCAGGGAGGTCGCTGAAGCTTTCTTT. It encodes CASSYTREVAEAFF.